Listed below are T cell receptor beta chains from one sample, sequenced in a study of T cells in localized non-small cell lung cancer. Profiling relied on immunoSEQ multiplex PCR, and the TCRdb table lists in-frame clones only, not all of them. The data hold tens of thousands of clones, with around 73% observed a single time. Sequenced material: peripheral blood, taken before any cancer treatment. Receptor source: a male donor older than 55 with stage II squamous cell lung carcinoma. The CDR3 runs from the conserved cysteine through the conserved F or W. Fields, in order: D gene, V gene, J gene, CDR3 protein, CDR3 DNA. The D gene is left open where the match is weak.

D gene: .
V gene: TRBV19
J gene: TRBJ1-5
CDR3 protein: CASSISPGQPQHF
CDR3 DNA: TGTGCCAGTAGTATAAGCCCCGGTCAGCCCCAGCATTTT

D gene: .
V gene: TRBV20-1
J gene: TRBJ1-1
CDR3 protein: CSASRLEAFF
CDR3 DNA: TGCAGTGCTTCGCGCCTTGAAGCTTTCTTT

D gene: TRBD1
V gene: TRBV6-5
J gene: TRBJ2-7
CDR3 protein: CASTTGGREQYF
CDR3 DNA: TGTGCCAGCACCACAGGGGGGCGCGAGCAGTACTTC

D gene: .
V gene: TRBV5-6
J gene: TRBJ2-3
CDR3 protein: CASSTRAGRDTQYF
CDR3 DNA: TGTGCCAGCAGCACCAGGGCGGGTAGGGATACGCAGTATTTT

D gene: .
V gene: TRBV6-1
J gene: TRBJ1-2
CDR3 protein: CASSELGTGGYTF
CDR3 DNA: TGTGCCAGCAGTGAATTAGGGACGGGGGGCTACACCTTC

D gene: TRBD2
V gene: TRBV7-3
J gene: TRBJ2-3
CDR3 protein: CASSYLAASTDTQYF
CDR3 DNA: TGTGCCAGCAGCTACCTAGCGGCTAGCACAGATACGCAGTATTTT

D gene: .
V gene: TRBV5-4
J gene: TRBJ1-1
CDR3 protein: CASSGGTGRTEAFF
CDR3 DNA: TGTGCCAGCAGCGGCGGGACGGGCCGAACTGAAGCTTTCTTT

D gene: .
V gene: TRBV27
J gene: TRBJ2-5
CDR3 protein: CASSPRLNRAETQYF
CDR3 DNA: TGTGCCAGCAGCCCTCGACTAAACAGGGCTGAGACCCAGTACTTC

D gene: .
V gene: TRBV19
J gene: TRBJ1-2
CDR3 protein: CASSINWGHWGYTF
CDR3 DNA: TGTGCCAGTAGTATAAATTGGGGTCATTGGGGCTACACCTTC

D gene: .
V gene: TRBV11-3
J gene: TRBJ2-2
CDR3 protein: CASSLLNSGELFF
CDR3 DNA: TGTGCCAGCAGCTTACTTAATTCCGGGGAGCTGTTTTTT

D gene: .
V gene: TRBV11-1
J gene: TRBJ2-7
CDR3 protein: CASSRPGYRYEQYF
CDR3 DNA: TGTGCCAGCAGCCGCCCAGGGTACCGCTACGAGCAGTACTTC

D gene: TRBD1
V gene: TRBV5-1
J gene: TRBJ1-4
CDR3 protein: CASSMGLSGGSEKLFF
CDR3 DNA: TGCGCCAGCAGCATGGGACTTTCAGGGGGCAGCGAAAAACTGTTTTTT

D gene: .
V gene: TRBV19
J gene: TRBJ1-4
CDR3 protein: CASRGLGATNEKLFF
CDR3 DNA: TGTGCCAGTAGGGGACTAGGCGCAACTAATGAAAAACTGTTTTTT

D gene: TRBD1
V gene: TRBV5-4
J gene: TRBJ2-7
CDR3 protein: CASSSSGGREQYF
CDR3 DNA: TGTGCCAGCAGCTCATCAGGGGGCCGCGAGCAGTACTTC

D gene: TRBD2
V gene: TRBV11-2
J gene: TRBJ2-1
CDR3 protein: CASSLGGLANYYNEQFF
CDR3 DNA: TGTGCCAGCAGCTTAGGGGGACTAGCGAACTATTACAATGAGCAGTTCTTC

D gene: .
V gene: TRBV2
J gene: TRBJ1-5
CDR3 protein: CASSESAANQPQHF
CDR3 DNA: TGTGCCAGCAGTGAATCGGCCGCCAATCAGCCCCAGCATTTT